This T cell receptor beta chain stems from a study of tumor-infiltrating lymphocytes in oesophageal squamous cell carcinoma (dated by TCRdb to 2016 to 2018). Library prep was done by PCR. Data came from an Illumina HiSeq 2000. TCRdb reanalyzed the raw reads on its own, using fastp at Q25 for trimming and MiXCR for clone calling, and kept in-frame beta chains. Rows merge per CDR3 protein into single entries with the most common DNA and genes. The table for this sample lists approximately 15,000 distinct CDR3 sequences; about 50% of them were counted only once. The top ten constitute around 18% of the sample. Inclusive of the bounding cysteine and phenylalanine, the CDR3 is 16 residues long. Just the 48-base CDR3 DNA is kept, in frame starting at base 1. To note about this clonotype: Its antigen remains unidentified. No much larger clone is present one base from it, and per-base qualities are unavailable.

Sequenced: esophageal tumor tissue. The rearranged segments are TRBV12-3 or TRBV12-4 and TRBJ2-1; a weak D assignment points to TRBD2 (6 bases agree). The J call may be mistaken, given a closer DNA end match to TRBJ2-5. The source is a male donor with esophageal squamous cell carcinoma. The CDR3 reads CASSFDPAGRRETQYF. The nucleotide sequence reads TGTGCCAGCAGTTTTGATCCAGCGGGCAGGAGAGAGACCCAGTACTTC.